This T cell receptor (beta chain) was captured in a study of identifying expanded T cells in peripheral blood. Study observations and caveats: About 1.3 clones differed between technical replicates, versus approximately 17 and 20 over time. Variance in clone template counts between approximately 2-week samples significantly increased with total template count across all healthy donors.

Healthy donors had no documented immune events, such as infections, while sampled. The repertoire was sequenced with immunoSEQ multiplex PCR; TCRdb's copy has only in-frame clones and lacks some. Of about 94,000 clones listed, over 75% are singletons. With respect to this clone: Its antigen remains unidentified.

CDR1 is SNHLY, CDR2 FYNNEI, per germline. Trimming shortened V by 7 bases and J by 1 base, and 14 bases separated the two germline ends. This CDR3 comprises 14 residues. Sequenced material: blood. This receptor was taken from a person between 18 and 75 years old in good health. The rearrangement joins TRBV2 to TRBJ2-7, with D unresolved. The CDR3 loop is CASTDRTLSYEQYF. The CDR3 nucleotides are TGTGCCAGCACCGATAGGACGTTATCCTACGAGCAGTACTTC.